This entry concerns a single TCR beta chain. Its antigen is not known. This entry comes from a study of shared clonotypes between healthy human individuals. Study-level background: Per donor, three plates held CD4 naive cells, three held CD4 memory, two held CD8 naive and one held CD8 memory.

Some clones are missing from TCRdb's copy, which holds only in-frame ones; the method was immunoSEQ multiplex PCR. The sample includes 2 million to 2.5 million clones, approximately 93% of them seen just once. V lost 5 bases and J 2 bases, leaving 16 bases between the germline ends. The germline gives CDR1 SGHTA, CDR2 FQGTGA. CDR3 size: 15 residues. Findings and limits, study-wide: Larger richness was generally estimated for naive than memory subsets. A small donor pool kept down the genetic and exposure-history diversity that was represented.

Sequenced: naive CD4+ T cells from PBMCs. Indicated subset: CD45RA+ positively selected. V usage is TRBV7-3 and J usage is TRBJ2-7, with TRBD1 as a possible D gene (5 bases). The sequence derives from a man younger than 30 in good health. Some clones in this sample may be carry-over from other donors' samples. CDR3 protein: CASSQQSGHAYEQYF. Written as DNA, the CDR3 is TGTGCCAGCAGCCAACAGTCAGGGCACGCCTACGAGCAGTACTTC.